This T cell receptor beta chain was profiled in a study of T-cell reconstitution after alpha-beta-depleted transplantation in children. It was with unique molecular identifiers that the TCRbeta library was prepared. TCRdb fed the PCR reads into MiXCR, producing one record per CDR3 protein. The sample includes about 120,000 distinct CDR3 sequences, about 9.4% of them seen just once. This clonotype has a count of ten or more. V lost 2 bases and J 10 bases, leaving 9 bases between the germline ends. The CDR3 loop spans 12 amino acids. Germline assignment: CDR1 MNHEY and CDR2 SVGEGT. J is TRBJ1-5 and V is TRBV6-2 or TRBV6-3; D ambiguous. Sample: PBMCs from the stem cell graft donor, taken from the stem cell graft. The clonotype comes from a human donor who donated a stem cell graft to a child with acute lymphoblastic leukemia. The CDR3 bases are TGTGCCAGCAGTTACCCGGATTCCCCCCAGCATTTT. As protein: CASSYPDSPQHF.